The 5 T cell receptor beta chains below were found in one sample sequenced in a study of shared clonotypes between healthy human individuals. Naive CD8 cells lacked CD45RO and underwent positive selection for CCR7, leaving out terminally differentiated effector memory CD45RA+ cells. Repertoires were generated with immunoSEQ multiplex PCR, while TCRdb's copy carries only in-frame clones and drops some. The profile shows some 740,000 clones, roughly 92% of them singletons. The sequencing input was naive CD8+ T cells sorted from blood. The source of these receptors is a man aged 30-40 years in good health.

This clone was observed a single time. CDR3 sequence (DNA): TGTGCCAGCAGACCTCCCCAGTTCCCGGTTCAAGAGACCCAGTACTTC. It specifies CASRPPQFPVQETQYF. The gene calls are TRBV28 and TRBJ2-5; no clear D. Germline assignment: CDR1 MDHEN and CDR2 SYDVKM. V shed 6 bases and J shed 2 bases, with 19 bases lying between them. CDR3 length: 16 amino acids.

This chain links TRBV27 with TRBJ2-1, with TRBD2 matching 10 bases. The CDR3 has 15 amino acids. CDR1 is MNHEY and CDR2 is SMNVEV in the germline V gene (reference sequence). With V trimmed by 4 bases and J by 3 bases, 3 bases remained unmatched. The CDR3 sequence: CASSSGLAHYNEQFF. Written as DNA, the CDR3 is TGTGCCAGCAGTTCGGGACTAGCGCACTACAATGAGCAGTTCTTC.

Comment on this clone: The junction differs from germline at one of its ends, possibly a read error. This rearrangement joins TRBV7-7 to TRBJ2-5; 9 bases agree with TRBD2. Germline V lookup: CDR1 SSHAT, CDR2 FNYEAQ (reference sequence). The CDR3 contains 16 residues. CDR3 bases: TGTGCTAGCAGCCTGGGACTAGCAACAAATCCGGAGACCCAGTACTTC. This encodes CASSLGLATNPETQYF.

The V gene is TRBV6-4, the J gene TRBJ2-3; no reliable D call. The CDR3 length is 12 residues. Germline V gene data show CDR1 as MRHNA and CDR2 as SNTAGT. V lost 3 bases to trimming and J lost 4 bases, with 5 bases between them. The CDR3 spells CASSESADTQYF. The CDR3 DNA reads TGTGCCAGCAGTGAAAGTGCAGATACGCAGTATTTT.

The J gene is TRBJ1-1, the V gene TRBV21-1. TRBV21-1 is a recognized pseudogene. The CDR3 is 15 amino acids. The CDR3 sequence is CASSKERGAGTEAFF. CDR3 nucleotides: TGTGCCAGCAGCAAAGAAAGGGGGGCGGGCACTGAAGCTTTCTTT.